This entry concerns a single T cell receptor beta chain. Its antigen is currently unknown. Germline CDR1 is SQVTM and CDR2 is ANQGSEA. With 7 bases clipped from V and 3 bases from J, the junction kept 9 bases outside the gene matches. The CDR3 totals 14 residues. Purity exceeded 95% in all sorted populations. This specimen comes from a study of beta chain features in type 1 diabetes. The wider study: Similarity in age, gender and cell yields was seen between patients and healthy donors.

Of the isolated RNA, all was reverse transcribed, and so the sequenced material was expressed TCRB transcripts. Assay: immunoSEQ multiplex PCR; the TCRdb copy retains only in-frame clones and omits some. The sample records tens of thousands of clones, 63% being singletons. The study's findings and limits: Sampled from patients, naive, central memory and Treg TCRB repertoires appeared more similar than those sampled from healthy donors. Significant though moderate, a shortening of TCRB CDR3s appeared in all four CD4+ subsets of Type 1 diabetes patients.

The TCR was taken from a woman aged 25 to 39 with type 1 diabetes. Sample: stem cell memory CD4+ T cells from blood. J is TRBJ2-7 and V is TRBV29-1; 10 nucleotides match TRBD2. CDR3 in amino acids: CSAIIGTSDYEQYF. The CDR3 bases are TGCAGCGCAATTATCGGGACTAGCGACTACGAGCAGTACTTC.